These 2 T cell receptor beta chains were sequenced from one sample in a study of cytomegalovirus exposure and HLA in healthy donors. Produced via immunoSEQ multiplex PCR; TCRdb's table is partial and in-frame only. In the table there are roughly 150,000 clones, 75% to 90% of which are singletons. The sequencing input was PBMCs. The receptors were sampled from a young woman in good health and CMV-seronegative.

The V and J genes are TRBV27 and TRBJ1-4; unclear D gene. CDR1 is MNHEY, CDR2 SMNVEV, per germline (reference sequence). The CDR3 totals 13 residues. V was clipped by 3 bases and J by 4 bases, with 6 bases between them. CDR3 sequence reads: CASSLGLNEKLFF. The DNA of the CDR3 is TGTGCCAGCAGTTTGGGCCTTAATGAAAAACTGTTTTTT.

V usage is TRBV19 and J usage is TRBJ2-7, with D tentatively TRBD1 (5 bases). Trimming removed 9 bases from V and 3 bases from J, with 15 bases in between. CDR1 LNHDA and CDR2 SQIVND come from the germline V gene (reference sequence). This CDR3 has 13 amino acids. CDR3 region: CASRSGQYYEQYF. CDR3 nucleotides: TGTGCCAGCCGGAGTGGACAATACTACGAGCAGTACTTC.